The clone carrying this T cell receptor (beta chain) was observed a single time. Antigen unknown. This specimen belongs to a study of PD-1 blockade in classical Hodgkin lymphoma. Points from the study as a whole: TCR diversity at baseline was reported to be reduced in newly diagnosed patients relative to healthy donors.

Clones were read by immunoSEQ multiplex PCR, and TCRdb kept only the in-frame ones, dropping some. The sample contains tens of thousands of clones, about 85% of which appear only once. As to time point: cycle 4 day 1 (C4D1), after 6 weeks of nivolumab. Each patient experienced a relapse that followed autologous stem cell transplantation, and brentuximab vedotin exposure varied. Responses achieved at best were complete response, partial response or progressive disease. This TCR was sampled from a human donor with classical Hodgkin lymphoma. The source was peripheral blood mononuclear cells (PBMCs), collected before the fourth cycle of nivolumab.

This CDR3 is CASGAAGLGTDTQYF. CDR3 DNA: TGTGCCAGCGGCGCAGCGGGGCTCGGCACAGATACGCAGTATTTT. This rearrangement joins TRBV6-5 to TRBJ2-3, with 7 bases fitting TRBD2. The CDR3 is 15 amino acids. Germline V CDR1 and CDR2: MNHEY, SVGAGI. V was pared by 8 bases and J by 1 base, with 9 bases of the junction left unmatched.